This TCR beta chain derives from a study of T cell changes during pregnancy in multiple sclerosis. Clones were read by immunoSEQ multiplex PCR, and TCRdb kept only the in-frame ones, dropping some. The table has tens of thousands of clones, 75% to 90% seen once. V gave up 6 bases and J gave up 2 bases; unmatched junction bases: 5. This CDR3 region has 14 residues. Germline CDR1 SNHLY, CDR2 FYNNEI. The gene calls are TRBV2 and TRBJ2-5, with 8 bases identical to TRBD2. Source: peripheral blood, taken after pregnancy. This TCR came from a female donor in good health, enrolled as a control in a pregnancy study. The CDR3: CASSPTSVQETQYF. DNA for the CDR3: TGTGCCAGCAGCCCGACTAGCGTTCAAGAGACCCAGTACTTC.